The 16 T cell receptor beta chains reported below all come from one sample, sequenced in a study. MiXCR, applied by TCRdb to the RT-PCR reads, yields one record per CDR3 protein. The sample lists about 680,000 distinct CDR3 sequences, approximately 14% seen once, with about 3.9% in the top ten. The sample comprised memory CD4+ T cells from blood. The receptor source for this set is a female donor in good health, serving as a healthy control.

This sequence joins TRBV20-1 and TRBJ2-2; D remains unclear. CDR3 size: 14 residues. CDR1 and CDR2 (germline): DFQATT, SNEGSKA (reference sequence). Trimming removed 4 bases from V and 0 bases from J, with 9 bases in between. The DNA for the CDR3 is TGCAGTGCTAAGAGTGGAGCGAACACCGGGGAGCTGTTTTTT. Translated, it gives CSAKSGANTGELFF.

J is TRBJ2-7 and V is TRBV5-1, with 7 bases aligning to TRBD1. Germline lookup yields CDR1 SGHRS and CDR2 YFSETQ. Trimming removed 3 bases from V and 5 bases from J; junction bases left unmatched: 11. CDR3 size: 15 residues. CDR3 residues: CASSWGQYRFDEQYF. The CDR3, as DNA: TGCGCCAGCAGCTGGGGACAGTACCGTTTCGACGAGCAGTACTTC.

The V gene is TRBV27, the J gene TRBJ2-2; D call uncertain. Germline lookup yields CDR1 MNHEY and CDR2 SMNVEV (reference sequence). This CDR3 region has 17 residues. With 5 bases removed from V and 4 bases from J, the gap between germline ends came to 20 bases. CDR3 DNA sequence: TGTGCCAGCAGTCCATTGAACTCAAAATCGGGCACCGGGGAGCTGTTTTTT. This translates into CASSPLNSKSGTGELFF.

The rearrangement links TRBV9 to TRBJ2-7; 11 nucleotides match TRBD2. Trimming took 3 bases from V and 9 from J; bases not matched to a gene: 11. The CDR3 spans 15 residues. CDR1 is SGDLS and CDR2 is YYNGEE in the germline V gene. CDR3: CASSGTGTSGNTQYF. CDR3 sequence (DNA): TGTGCCAGCAGCGGTACCGGGACTAGCGGCAATACGCAGTACTTC. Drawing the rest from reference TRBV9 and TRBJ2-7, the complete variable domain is DSGVTQTPKHLITATGQRVTLRCSPRSGDLSVYWYQQSLDQGLQFLIQYYNGEERAKGNILERFSAQQFPDLHSELNLSSLELGDSALYFCASSGTGTSGNTQYFGPGTRLTVT.

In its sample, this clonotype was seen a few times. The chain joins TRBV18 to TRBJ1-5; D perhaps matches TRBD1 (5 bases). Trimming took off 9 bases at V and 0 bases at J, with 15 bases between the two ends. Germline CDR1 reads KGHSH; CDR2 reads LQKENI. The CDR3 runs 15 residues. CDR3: CASTQEKNSNQPQHF. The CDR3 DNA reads TGTGCCAGTACACAGGAGAAAAATAGCAATCAGCCCCAGCATTTT.

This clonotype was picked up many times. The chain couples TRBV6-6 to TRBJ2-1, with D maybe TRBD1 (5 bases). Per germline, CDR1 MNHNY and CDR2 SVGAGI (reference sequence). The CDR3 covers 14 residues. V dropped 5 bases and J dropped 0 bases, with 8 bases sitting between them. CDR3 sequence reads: CASSTTVSYNEQFF. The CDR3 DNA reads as TGTGCCAGCAGTACGACAGTCTCCTACAATGAGCAGTTCTTC.

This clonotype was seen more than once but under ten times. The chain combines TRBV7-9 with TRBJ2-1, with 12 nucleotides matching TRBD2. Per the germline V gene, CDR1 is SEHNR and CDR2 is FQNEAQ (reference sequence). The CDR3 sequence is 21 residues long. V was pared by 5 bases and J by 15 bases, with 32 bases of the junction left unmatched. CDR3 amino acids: CASSPRGVGRETSGRDPGWFF. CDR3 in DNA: TGTGCCAGCAGCCCGCGGGGAGTGGGTCGAGAGACTAGCGGGAGAGATCCTGGTTGGTTCTTC. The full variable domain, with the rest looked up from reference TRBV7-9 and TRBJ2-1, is DTGVSQNPRHKITKRGQNVTFRCDPISEHNRLYWYRQTLGQGPEFLTYFQNEAQLEKSRLLSDRFSAERPKGSFSTLEIQRTEQGDSAMYLCASSPRGVGRETSGRDPGWFFGPGTRLTVL.

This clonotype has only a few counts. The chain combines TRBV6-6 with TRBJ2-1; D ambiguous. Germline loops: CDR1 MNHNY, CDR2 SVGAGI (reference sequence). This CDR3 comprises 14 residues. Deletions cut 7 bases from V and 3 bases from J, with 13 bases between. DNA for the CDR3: TGTGCCAGCACCAGAGAAAAGATCTACAATGAGCAGTTCTTC. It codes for CASTREKIYNEQFF.

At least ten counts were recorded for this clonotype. Written as DNA, the CDR3 is TGCGCCAGCAGCCAAGCGGGGGACCACACAGATACGCAGTATTTT. Encoded protein: CASSQAGDHTDTQYF. The V call is TRBV5-1, the J call TRBJ2-3; 8 positions match TRBD2. Germline CDR1 and CDR2: SGHRS and YFSETQ. The V and J ends lost 4 bases and 2 bases, in that order; junction bases with no gene match: 6. The CDR3 covers 15 residues.

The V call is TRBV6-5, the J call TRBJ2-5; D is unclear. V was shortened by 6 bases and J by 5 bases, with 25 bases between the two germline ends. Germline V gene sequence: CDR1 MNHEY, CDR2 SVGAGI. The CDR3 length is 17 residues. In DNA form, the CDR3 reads TGTGCCAGCAGACCCTCGCTGTGGACGGACCAGAGGGAGACCCAGTACTTC. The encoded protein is CASRPSLWTDQRETQYF.

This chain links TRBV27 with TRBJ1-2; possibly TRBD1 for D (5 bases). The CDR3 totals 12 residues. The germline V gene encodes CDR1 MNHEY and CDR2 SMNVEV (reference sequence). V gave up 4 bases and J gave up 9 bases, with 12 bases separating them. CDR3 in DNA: TGTGCCAGCAGTTCCCCCCCAGGGCGCTACACCTTC. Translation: CASSSPPGRYTF.

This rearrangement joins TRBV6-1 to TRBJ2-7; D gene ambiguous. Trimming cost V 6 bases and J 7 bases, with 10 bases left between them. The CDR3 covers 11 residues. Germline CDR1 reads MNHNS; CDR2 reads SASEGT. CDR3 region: CASSEPWEQYF. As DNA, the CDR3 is TGTGCCAGCAGCGAACCCTGGGAGCAGTACTTC.

DNA for the CDR3: TGTGCCAGCACCCTAGATGGGTTGATGAACACTGAAGCTTTCTTT. This gives the protein CASTLDGLMNTEAFF. The genes are TRBV6-2 or TRBV6-3 and TRBJ1-1, with D unclear. CDR1 and CDR2 from the germline V gene are MNHEY and SVGEGT. Trimming shortened V by 7 bases and J by 0 bases, and 15 bases separated the two germline ends. This CDR3 is 15 amino acids long.

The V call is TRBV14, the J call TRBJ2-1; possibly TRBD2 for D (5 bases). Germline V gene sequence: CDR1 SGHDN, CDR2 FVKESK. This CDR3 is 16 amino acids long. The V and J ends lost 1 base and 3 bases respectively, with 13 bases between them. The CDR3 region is CASSQGRGSHYNEQFF. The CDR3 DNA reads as TGTGCCAGCAGCCAAGGGAGAGGGTCCCACTACAATGAGCAGTTCTTC.

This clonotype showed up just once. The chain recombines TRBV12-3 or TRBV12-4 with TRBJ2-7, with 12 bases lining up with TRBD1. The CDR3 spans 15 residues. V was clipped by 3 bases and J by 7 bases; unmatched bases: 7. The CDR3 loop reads CASSFGTGGWGEQYF. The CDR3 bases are TGTGCCAGCAGTTTCGGGACAGGGGGCTGGGGGGAGCAGTACTTC.

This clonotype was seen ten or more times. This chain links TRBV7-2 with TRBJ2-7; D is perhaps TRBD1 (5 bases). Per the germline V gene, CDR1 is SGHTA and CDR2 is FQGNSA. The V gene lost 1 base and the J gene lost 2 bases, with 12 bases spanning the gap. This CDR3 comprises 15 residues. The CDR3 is CASSLESQVAYEQYF. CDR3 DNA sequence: TGTGCCAGCAGCTTAGAGTCACAGGTAGCCTACGAGCAGTACTTC.